This T cell receptor beta chain was sequenced during a study of stem cell transplantation in POMP-related autoinflammatory disease. Study-wide results and caveats: PRAID patients trended toward lower TRB diversity and higher clonality in all analyzed T-cell subsets.

The CDR3 sequence is 16 residues long. CDR1 and CDR2 from the germline V gene are KGHSH and LQKENI. V lost 3 bases and J lost 0, with 12 bases in between. The method was immunoSEQ multiplex PCR; TCRdb's version includes in-frame clones alone and lacks a portion of them. The table includes tens of thousands of clones, 75% to 90% detected once. A word on this clone: Its antigen is not identified.

The sample was CD4+ T cells from PBMCs, taken before stem cell transplantation. This clonotype was sampled from a human donor with POMP-related autoinflammation and immune dysregulation (PRAID). This chain links TRBV18 with TRBJ1-5, with TRBD1 as a possible D gene (5 bases). The CDR3 reads CASSPGVPASNQPQHF. The DNA of the CDR3 is TGTGCCAGCTCACCGGGGGTCCCCGCTAGCAATCAGCCCCAGCATTTT.